This T cell receptor beta chain was profiled in a study of cytomegalovirus exposure and HLA in healthy donors. Note on this clone: Its antigen is unidentified.

Vbeta (60) and Jbeta (13) primers were used in the PCR. The protocol was immunoSEQ multiplex PCR, while the TCRdb copy is restricted to in-frame clones and leaves out a portion. The sample lists under 80,000 clones, less than 85% seen once, with about 4.9% in the top ten. General observations from the study: A prior analysis recorded that most TCR beta V segments were productive about 90% or about 30% of the time. Trimming of TCR beta V- and J-genes showed a link, identified in a later analysis, to a missense DCLRE1C variant. As a later analysis revealed, most CMV-associated TCR beta chains appeared HLA-restricted.

Germline CDR1 SSHAT, CDR2 FNYEAQ (reference sequence). This CDR3 region has 16 residues. The J segment lost 5 bases and the V segment lost 1 base, leaving 6 bases of the junction unmatched. Sequencing was performed on PBMCs. This TCR was sampled from a woman in her twenties or thirties in good health and CMV-seronegative. The chain combines TRBV7-7 with TRBJ2-5, with TRBD2 matching 11 bases. The CDR3 DNA follows: TGTGCCAGCAGCTTAGATCTAGCGGGAGGAAGGGAGACCCAGTACTTC. This encodes CASSLDLAGGRETQYF.